In its sample, the clone carrying this TCR beta chain was seen many times. The CDR3 is 15 amino acids. CDR1 is SGHKS and CDR2 is YYEKEE in the germline V gene (reference sequence). V lost 6 bases and J 3 bases, leaving 19 bases between the germline ends. This entry is derived from a study of CDR3 diversity in severe acne. TCRdb itself ran the PCR reads through MiXCR, one entry per CDR3 protein. The sample contains about 76,000 distinct CDR3 sequences, 50% to 65% of which appear only once. This receptor was identified in a male donor in good health, without acne. The sequenced sample consisted of blood. The chain employs TRBV5-5 and TRBJ2-7; no clear D. The CDR3 sequence: CASILEGGEGYEQYF. The CDR3 bases are TGTGCCAGCATCCTCGAAGGTGGGGAAGGCTACGAGCAGTACTTC. The full variable domain, rest sourced from reference TRBV5-5 and TRBJ2-7, is DAGVTQSPTHLIKTRGQQVTLRCSPISGHKSVSWYQQVLGQGPQFIFQYYEKEERGRGNFPDRFSARQFPNYSSELNVNALLLGDSALYLCASILEGGEGYEQYFGPGTRLTVT.